This is a list of T cell receptor beta chains from one sample in a study of type 1 regulatory T cells. TCRdb independently ran MiXCR on the reads; one entry per CDR3 protein. The sample comprises some 90,000 distinct CDR3 sequences, 25% to 40% of which are singletons, and 2% to 2.5% rests with the top ten. The sample comprised CD4+ T cells, either the whole sample or a sorted fraction (not recorded which). The receptors stem from a human donor in good health. Both conserved end residues are part of each CDR3. The order of the fields is J gene, V gene, clone size, D gene, CDR3 DNA, CDR3 protein. D genes are given only for firm matches. Clone sizes are given selectively: once, few, many, or a class where the clone is expanded.

J: TRBJ2-7; V: TRBV20-1; size: once; D: TRBD1; DNA: TGCAGTGCACAAGCCGGGACAGGGTTCAACGAGCAGTACTTC; CDR3: CSAQAGTGFNEQYF
J: TRBJ1-5; V: TRBV7-2; size: few; D: TRBD1; DNA: TGTGCCAGCAGCCAGGACAGGGCTATAAATCAGCCCCAGCATTTT; CDR3: CASSQDRAINQPQHF
J: TRBJ1-6; V: TRBV7-9; size: -; D: TRBD1; DNA: TGTGCCAGCAGCGGGACAGGGGGTGTAAATTCACCCCTCCACTTT; CDR3: CASSGTGGVNSPLHF
J: TRBJ1-3; V: TRBV20-1; size: -; D: TRBD1; DNA: TGCAGTGCTACCGGGACAGGGACTGGAAACACCATATATTTT; CDR3: CSATGTGTGNTIYF
J: TRBJ2-7; V: TRBV7-9; size: -; D: -; DNA: TGTGCCAGCAGCTTATCAGCAGAGAGCGAGCAGTACTTC; CDR3: CASSLSAESEQYF
J: TRBJ2-3; V: TRBV5-1; size: -; D: -; DNA: TGCGCCAGCAGCTTGGCATCGGGACTTACCACAGATACGCAGTATTTT; CDR3: CASSLASGLTTDTQYF
J: TRBJ2-5; V: TRBV11-1; size: -; D: -; DNA: TGTGCCAGCAGCTTCGCCGAGAGAGAGACCCAGTACTTC; CDR3: CASSFAERETQYF
J: TRBJ2-7; V: TRBV7-2; size: few; D: -; DNA: TGTGCCAGCAGCTTCCCCAGACAGGTCATGAGGCAGTACTTC; CDR3: CASSFPRQVMRQYF
J: TRBJ2-1; V: TRBV4-3; size: few; D: -; DNA: TGCGCCAGCAGCCAAGAATGGAACAGCCACAATGAGCAGTTCTTC; CDR3: CASSQEWNSHNEQFF
J: TRBJ1-1; V: TRBV28; size: once; D: -; DNA: TGTGCCAGCAGTTCTTGGTCAACGGTTAGCACTGAAGCTTTCTTT; CDR3: CASSSWSTVSTEAFF